This T cell receptor beta chain was retrieved from a study of shared clonotypes between healthy human individuals. In regard to this clone: Other DNA sequences of this sample code for an identical CDR3.

The CDR3 is 15 residues long. V shed 1 base and J shed 1 base, with 6 bases lying between them. Germline V gene lookup returns CDR1 SGHRS and CDR2 YFSETQ. Sequenced by immunoSEQ multiplex PCR; TCRdb stores in-frame clones only, minus some. Of about 380,000 clones listed, about 96% are singletons. Sequenced sample: memory CD8+ T cells sorted from blood. Described subset: CD45RO+ cells pooled with CCR7-negative TemRA cells. The V gene is TRBV5-1, the J gene TRBJ2-6, with unresolved D. The TCR was taken from a man between 25 and 39 years old in good health. CDR3 nucleotide sequence: TGCGCCAGCAGCTTGACTGGTTCTGGGGCCAACGTCCTGACTTTC. As protein: CASSLTGSGANVLTF.